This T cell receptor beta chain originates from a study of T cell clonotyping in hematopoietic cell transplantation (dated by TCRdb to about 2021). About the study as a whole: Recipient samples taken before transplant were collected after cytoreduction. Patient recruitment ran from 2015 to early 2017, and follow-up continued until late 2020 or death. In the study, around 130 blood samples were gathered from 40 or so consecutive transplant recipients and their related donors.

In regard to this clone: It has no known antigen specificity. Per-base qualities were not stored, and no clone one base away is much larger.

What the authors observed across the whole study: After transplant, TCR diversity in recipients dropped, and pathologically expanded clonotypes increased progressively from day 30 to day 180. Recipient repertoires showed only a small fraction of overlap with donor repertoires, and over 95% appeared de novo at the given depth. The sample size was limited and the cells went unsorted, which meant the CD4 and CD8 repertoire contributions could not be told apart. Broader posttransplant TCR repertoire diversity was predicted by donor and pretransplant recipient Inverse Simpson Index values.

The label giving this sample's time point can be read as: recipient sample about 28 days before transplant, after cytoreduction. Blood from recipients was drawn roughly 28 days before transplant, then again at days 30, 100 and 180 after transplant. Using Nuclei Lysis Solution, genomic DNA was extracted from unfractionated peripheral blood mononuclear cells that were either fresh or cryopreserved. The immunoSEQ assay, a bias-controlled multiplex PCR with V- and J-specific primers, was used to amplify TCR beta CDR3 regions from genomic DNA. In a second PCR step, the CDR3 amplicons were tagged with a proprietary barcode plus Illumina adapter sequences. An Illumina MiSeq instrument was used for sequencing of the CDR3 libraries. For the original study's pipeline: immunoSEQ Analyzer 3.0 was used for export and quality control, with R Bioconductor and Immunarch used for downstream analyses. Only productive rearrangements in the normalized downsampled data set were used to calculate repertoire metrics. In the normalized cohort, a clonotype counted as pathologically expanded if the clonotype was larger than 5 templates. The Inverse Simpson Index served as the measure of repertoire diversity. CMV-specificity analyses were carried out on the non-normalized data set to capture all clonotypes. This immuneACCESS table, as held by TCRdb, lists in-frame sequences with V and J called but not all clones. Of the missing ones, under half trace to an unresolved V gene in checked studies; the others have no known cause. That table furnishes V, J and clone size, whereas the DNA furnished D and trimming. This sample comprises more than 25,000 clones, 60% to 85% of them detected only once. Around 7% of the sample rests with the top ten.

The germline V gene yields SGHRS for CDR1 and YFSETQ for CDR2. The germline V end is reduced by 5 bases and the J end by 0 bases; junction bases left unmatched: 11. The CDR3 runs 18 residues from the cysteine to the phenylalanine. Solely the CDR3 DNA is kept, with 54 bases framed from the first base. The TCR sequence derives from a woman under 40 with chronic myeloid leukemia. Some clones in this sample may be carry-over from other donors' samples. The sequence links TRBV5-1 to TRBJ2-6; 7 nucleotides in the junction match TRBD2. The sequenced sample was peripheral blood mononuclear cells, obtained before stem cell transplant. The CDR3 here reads CASRSGGGIPSGANVLTF. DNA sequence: TGCGCCAGCAGATCCGGGGGAGGGATCCCCTCTGGGGCCAACGTCCTGACTTTC.